This entry concerns a single T cell receptor beta chain. TCRdb recomputed calls from the RT-PCR reads with MiXCR, one row per CDR3 protein. This sample yields some 800,000 distinct CDR3 sequences, of which less than 25% are seen a single time; roughly a tenth belongs to the top ten. The data belong to a study of response to subunit inactivated influenza vaccine. Trimming took 5 bases from V and 6 from J, leaving 16 bases between them. Germline V gene sequence: CDR1 SEHNR, CDR2 FQNEAQ (reference sequence). This CDR3 spans 14 amino acids. This TCR came from a man over 45 who received an inactivated influenza vaccine. This rearrangement joins TRBV7-9 to TRBJ2-5; TRBD1 is a possible D gene (5 bases). The specimen comprised PBMCs from blood, sampled more than 4 days after vaccination. The CDR3 nucleotides are TGTGCCAGCAGCGGACCCAGGGCTTGGCAGACCCAGTACTTC. Translated: CASSGPRAWQTQYF.